Included here is one T cell receptor (beta chain) sequence, with context. V shed 3 bases and J shed 4 bases, with 13 bases lying between them. The CDR3 totals 14 residues. CDR1 is MNHEY and CDR2 is SVGAGI in the germline V gene. This sample is drawn from a study of blood T cell repertoires in COVID-19. Background on the study: Italy, Spain and the United States were the sources of the convalescent and acute COVID-19 samples. PBMCs, B-cell-depleted T cells, or T cells were the source of the cDNA or gDNA that made up the material.

In the study's own analysis: Scientists estimated how many nucleated cells there were by amplifying reference gene primers. Produced via immunoSEQ multiplex PCR; TCRdb's table is partial and in-frame only. The D gene and trimming were derived from the DNA, and the V and J assignments and clone size from that table. The sample gives 240,000 or so clones, 86% of which show up once; 5.5% to 8% is in the top ten. The origin of this receptor is a man in his fifties or sixties with acute or convalescent COVID-19. The genes are TRBV6-5 and TRBJ2-7, with D possibly being TRBD1 (6 bases). Input material: peripheral blood. CDR3 DNA: TGTGCCAGCAGTTATTCCGGGACAAGGTACGAGCAGTACTTC. As protein: CASSYSGTRYEQYF.